This TCR beta chain was identified in a study of cytomegalovirus exposure and HLA in healthy donors. Overall study findings and caveats: Specificity of three CMV-associated chains for CMV antigens was verified in vitro. It was likely that a cluster of highly shared sequence variants was a sequencing artifact. Cytomegalovirus association was listed for 170 or so TCR beta chains.

Details on this clone: Its antigen is currently unknown.

The PCR made use of 60 Vbeta and 13 Jbeta primers. Sequenced by immunoSEQ multiplex PCR; TCRdb stores in-frame clones only, minus some. The table includes approximately 130,000 clones, roughly four fifths detected once. Sequenced material: PBMCs. The TCR originated in a middle-aged woman in good health and CMV-seropositive.

This CDR3 reads CASSLTAGGNQPQHF. CDR3 sequence (DNA): TGTGCCAGCAGCTTAACGGCGGGTGGTAATCAGCCCCAGCATTTT. The chain recombines TRBV7-3 with TRBJ1-5; no firm D call. Trimming pared 0 bases from V and 4 bases from J, leaving 10 bases between. Germline values: CDR1 SGHTA, CDR2 FQGTGA. The CDR3 spans 15 residues. Based on the CDR3 plus reference TRBV7-3 and TRBJ1-5, the full variable domain is GAGVSQTPSNKVTEKGKYVELRCDPISGHTALYWYRQSLGQGPEFLIYFQGTGAADDSGLPNDRFFAVRPEGSVSTLKIQRTERGDSAVYLCASSLTAGGNQPQHFGDGTRLSIL.